These 28 T cell receptor beta chains came from one sample sequenced in a study of T-cell reconstitution after alpha-beta-depleted transplantation in children. Preparation of the TCRbeta library was carried out with unique molecular identifiers. In TCRdb, the PCR reads were re-called with MiXCR into one record per CDR3 protein. In the table there are fewer than 120,000 distinct CDR3 sequences, around a tenth of which are singletons. Source: PBMCs from the stem cell graft donor, taken from the stem cell graft. These TCRs come from a human donor who donated a stem cell graft to a child with acute lymphoblastic leukemia.

This clonotype was counted ten times or more. This rearrangement joins TRBV25-1 to TRBJ2-6; 8 bases line up with TRBD1. This CDR3 is built from 16 residues. Germline trimming cut 3 bases from V and 3 bases from J; bases unmatched to any gene: 4. Germline-derived CDR1 and CDR2 are MGHDK and SYGVNS. CDR3 coding DNA: TGTGCCAGCAGTGACAGGGGGCTGGGTGGGGCCAACGTCCTGACTTTC. Its protein is CASSDRGLGGANVLTF.

This clonotype was seen more than once but under ten times. The V gene is TRBV29-1, the J gene TRBJ2-1, with 13 bases that match TRBD2. This CDR3 is 14 amino acids long. V trimming: 7 bases; J trimming: 7 bases; junction bases outside the gene matches: 7. Germline lookup yields CDR1 SQVTM and CDR2 ANQGSEA. In DNA, the CDR3 is TGCAGCGGGTGGGGGACTAGCGGGAATAATGAGCAGTTCTTC. As protein: CSGWGTSGNNEQFF.

This clonotype occurred many times. V usage is TRBV6-5 and J usage is TRBJ2-2, with 10 bases aligning to TRBD2. The V gene end was trimmed by 4 bases and the J gene end by 4 bases; junction bases not matched to a gene: 3. This CDR3 has 15 residues. Germline V gives CDR1 MNHEY, CDR2 SVGAGI. CDR3 bases: TGTGCCAGCAGTTCTAGCGGGAGAGGCACCGGGGAGCTGTTTTTT. It yields the protein CASSSSGRGTGELFF.

This rearrangement joins TRBV7-3 to TRBJ2-1; TRBD2 matches at 9 bases. The CDR3 is made up of 18 amino acids. V trimming: 5 bases; J trimming: 3 bases; junction bases outside the gene matches: 14. Germline CDR1 is SGHTA and CDR2 is FQGTGA. Written as DNA, the CDR3 is TGTGCCAGCAGCCCCCCCGGCGGGAGGGAAAAAAACTACAATGAGCAGTTCTTC. Encoded protein: CASSPPGGREKNYNEQFF.

The chain joins TRBV18 to TRBJ1-2; TRBD1 matches 9 bases. CDR1 and CDR2 from the germline V gene are KGHSH and LQKENI. J was trimmed by 8 bases and V by 6 bases; bases with no gene match: 7. The CDR3 runs to 13 residues. CDR3 loop: CASSPRQGEGYTF. The CDR3 DNA follows: TGTGCCAGCTCCCCCAGACAGGGGGAAGGCTACACCTTC.

This clonotype was seen repeatedly, ten times or more. This chain links TRBV15 with TRBJ2-1; 10 bases are shared with TRBD1. Trimming at V came to 4 bases and at J to 4 bases, leaving 4 bases not matched to a gene. CDR3 length: 15 residues. Germline V lookup: CDR1 LNHNV, CDR2 YYDKDF (reference sequence). The CDR3 region is CATSTGTGAYNEQFF. The CDR3 coding sequence is TGTGCCACCAGCACCGGGACAGGGGCGTACAATGAGCAGTTCTTC.

This clonotype was detected ten times or more. The rearrangement uses TRBV4-3 and TRBJ1-3; the D is unclear. With 2 bases removed from V and 2 bases from J, the gap between germline ends came to 10 bases. Germline V lookup: CDR1 LGHNA, CDR2 YSLEER. The CDR3 covers 15 residues. Here the CDR3 DNA reads TGCGCCAGCAGCCAAACGGACGGAGCTGGAAACACCATATATTTT. Amino acids: CASSQTDGAGNTIYF.

The rearrangement joins TRBV7-2 to TRBJ2-2; D not certain. The V end was cut by 3 bases, the J end by 0 bases, with 11 bases between. The CDR3 consists of 16 residues. Per the germline V gene, CDR1 is SGHTA and CDR2 is FQGNSA. CDR3 amino acids: CASSFRRIPNTGELFF. Here the CDR3 DNA reads TGTGCCAGCAGCTTCAGACGAATTCCGAACACCGGGGAGCTGTTTTTT.

This clonotype has at least ten counts. The V and J genes are TRBV6-1 and TRBJ2-2; 7 bases align to TRBD1. The CDR3 totals 14 residues. J gave up 3 bases and V 8 bases, and 6 bases lay outside the gene matches. Per the germline V gene, CDR1 is MNHNS and CDR2 is SASEGT. The CDR3 here is CASSEQGDTGELFF. The CDR3 nucleotides are TGTGCCAGCTCAGAGCAGGGGGACACCGGGGAGCTGTTTTTT.

There are many counts of this clonotype. The V and J genes are TRBV4-3 and TRBJ1-6; D uncertain. V lost 2 bases, J lost 6 bases, and 11 bases lay in between. Germline V gene data show CDR1 as LGHNA and CDR2 as YSLEER. This CDR3 has 15 residues. CDR3 DNA sequence: TGCGCCAGCAGCCAATCGTGGGGTCTTAATTCACCCCTCCACTTT. This translates into CASSQSWGLNSPLHF.

Many counts were recorded for this clonotype. V gene TRBV20-1 combines with J gene TRBJ2-1, with D possibly being TRBD1 (6 bases). The CDR3 contains 15 residues. V lost 0 bases and J lost 7, with 16 bases in between. Germline-derived CDR1 and CDR2 are DFQATT and SNEGSKA (reference sequence). The CDR3 region has the DNA TGCAGTGCTAGAGATCCCCTCAGGGGTGAAAATGAGCAGTTCTTC. This encodes CSARDPLRGENEQFF.

The sample holds many counts of this clonotype. This rearrangement joins TRBV6-5 to TRBJ1-6; 10 bases align to TRBD1. The trim removed 5 bases at V and 9 bases at J, leaving 10 bases unmatched. Per germline, CDR1 MNHEY and CDR2 SVGAGI. This CDR3 comprises 16 residues. This chain's CDR3 is CASSLLQGQGSSPLHF. In DNA form, the CDR3 reads TGTGCCAGCAGTCTCCTCCAGGGACAGGGGAGTTCACCCCTCCACTTT.

The chain links TRBV5-6 to TRBJ2-7; D may be TRBD2 (5 bases). The V and J ends lost 4 bases and 3 bases respectively, with 11 bases between them. The CDR3 is 13 amino acids. Germline V gives CDR1 SGHDT, CDR2 YYEEEE. The CDR3 sequence: CASSGRALYEQYF. The CDR3 coding sequence is TGTGCCAGCAGCGGGAGAGCTCTCTACGAGCAGTACTTC.

The sample holds many counts of this clonotype. The V gene is TRBV5-1, the J gene TRBJ2-7, with D possibly called TRBD1 or TRBD2 (5 bases each). The CDR3 runs 14 residues. Looked up from germline, CDR1 is SGHRS and CDR2 is YFSETQ. V was shortened by 2 bases and J by 5 bases, with 14 bases between the two germline ends. The CDR3 DNA is TGCGCCAGCAGCTTCCCGGGACGGCCCGACGAGCAGTACTTC. Translation gives CASSFPGRPDEQYF.

This clonotype has at least ten counts. J is TRBJ1-1 and V is TRBV20-1, with 7 bases lining up with TRBD1. Germline CDR1 DFQATT, CDR2 SNEGSKA (reference sequence). J lost 3 bases, V lost 0 bases, and 10 bases had no gene match. The CDR3 consists of 16 residues. CDR3 nucleotides: TGCAGTGCTAGAGAGACAGGGCCAGAAATGTACACTGAAGCTTTCTTT. This gives the protein CSARETGPEMYTEAFF.

The table lists this clonotype with many counts. The chain has TRBV5-1 and TRBJ2-1; 11 positions match TRBD2. V shed 6 bases, J shed 4 bases, and the junction held 6 bases outside the gene matches. This CDR3 is 15 amino acids long. Germline values: CDR1 SGHRS, CDR2 YFSETQ. CDR3: CASTIAGGPYNEQFF. In DNA, the CDR3 is TGCGCCAGCACCATAGCGGGGGGGCCTTACAATGAGCAGTTCTTC. Combining the CDR3 with reference TRBV5-1 and TRBJ2-1 gives the whole variable domain KAGVTQTPRYLIKTRGQQVTLSCSPISGHRSVSWYQQTPGQGLQFLFEYFSETQRNKGNFPGRFSGRQFSNSRSEMNVSTLELGDSALYLCASTIAGGPYNEQFFGPGTRLTVL.

This clonotype was observed a few times. This chain connects TRBV19 to TRBJ2-5; D uncertain. V shed 3 bases and J shed 2 bases, with 7 bases lying between them. CDR3 length: 13 amino acids. CDR1 and CDR2 (germline): LNHDA, SQIVND (reference sequence). CDR3 sequence: CASSIGIQETQYF. The CDR3 DNA is TGTGCCAGTAGTATTGGAATACAAGAGACCCAGTACTTC.

This clonotype was recorded many times. The V call is TRBV9, the J call TRBJ2-2; 7 bases are shared with TRBD2. CDR3 size: 15 residues. Germline V gene sequence: CDR1 SGDLS, CDR2 YYNGEE. V lost 3 bases to trimming and J lost 3 bases; unmatched junction nucleotides: 5. The chain's CDR3 is CASSASGADTGELFF. The CDR3 DNA reads as TGTGCCAGCAGCGCCAGCGGGGCGGACACCGGGGAGCTGTTTTTT.

This clonotype was counted at least ten times. J is TRBJ2-2 and V is TRBV5-5, with no clear D. Trimming removed 4 bases at V and 3 bases at J, with 13 bases between. Germline CDR1 and CDR2: SGHKS and YYEKEE (reference sequence). The CDR3 loop spans 15 amino acids. In DNA form, the CDR3 reads TGTGCCAGCAGCCTGTCCGGGCTAGACACCGGGGAGCTGTTTTTT. Its protein product is CASSLSGLDTGELFF.

This clonotype was counted at least ten times. This chain connects TRBV5-4 to TRBJ1-5, with D unresolved. V was shortened by 2 bases and J by 1 base, with 7 bases between the two germline ends. Per germline, CDR1 SGHNT and CDR2 YYREEE (reference sequence). There are 14 residues in the CDR3. The CDR3 coding sequence is TGTGCCAGCAGCTTCCGGGCGAGCAATCAGCCCCAGCATTTT. Translation: CASSFRASNQPQHF. Drawing the rest from reference TRBV5-4 and TRBJ1-5, the complete variable domain is ETGVTQSPTHLIKTRGQQVTLRCSSQSGHNTVSWYQQALGQGPQFIFQYYREEENGRGNFPPRFSGLQFPNYSSELNVNALELDDSALYLCASSFRASNQPQHFGDGTRLSIL.

This clonotype has a count of ten or more. The chain is built from TRBV9 and TRBJ2-1; D may be TRBD2 (6 bases). Germline lookup yields CDR1 SGDLS and CDR2 YYNGEE. V was shortened by 0 bases and J by 5 bases, with 12 bases between the two germline ends. This CDR3 has 15 amino acids. The CDR3 sequence: CASSVAGASDNEQFF. CDR3 DNA: TGTGCCAGCAGCGTAGCGGGAGCCTCGGACAATGAGCAGTTCTTC.

This clonotype showed up many times. The chain employs TRBV5-1 and TRBJ2-3, with D tentatively TRBD2 (5 bases). CDR1 and CDR2 (germline): SGHRS, YFSETQ. With 4 bases removed from V and 5 bases from J, the gap between germline ends came to 11 bases. This CDR3 has 13 amino acids. The DNA of the CDR3 is TGCGCCAGCAGCCCCCTTGAGGGAGATACGCAGTATTTT. Amino acid sequence: CASSPLEGDTQYF.

This clonotype showed up many times. DNA for the CDR3: TGCAGTGCTAGAGATCGACCCCTGGGCGGGATGAGGACCCAGTACTTC. As protein: CSARDRPLGGMRTQYF. V gene TRBV20-1 combines with J gene TRBJ2-5, with D tentatively TRBD2 (6 bases). V shed 0 bases and J shed 7 bases, with 21 bases lying between them. The CDR3 extends over 16 amino acids. CDR1 DFQATT and CDR2 SNEGSKA come from the germline V gene (reference sequence).

This clonotype was observed many times. The V call is TRBV3-1, the J call TRBJ1-2; the D gene is possibly TRBD1 (5 bases). Trimming took off 4 bases at V and 4 bases at J, with 13 bases between the two ends. The CDR3 loop spans 14 amino acids. Germline V gene sequence: CDR1 LGHDT, CDR2 YNNKEL (reference sequence). DNA of the CDR3: TGTGCCAGCAGCCGAAGGGGAGATTTCTATGGCTACACCTTC. It yields the protein CASSRRGDFYGYTF.

This rearrangement joins TRBV21-1 to TRBJ1-1. TRBV21-1 is described as a pseudogene. The CDR3 runs 14 residues. This chain's CDR3 is CASSQYSLNTEAFF. CDR3 DNA sequence: TGTGCCAGCAGCCAATACAGCCTGAACACTGAAGCTTTCTTT.

This clonotype showed up many times. This chain links TRBV6-2 or TRBV6-3 with TRBJ2-2; D is uncertain. V dropped 5 bases and J dropped 5 bases, with 15 bases sitting between them. Germline assignment: CDR1 MNHEY and CDR2 SVGEGT. This CDR3 has 15 residues. The CDR3 here is CASSQPDLRTGELFF. DNA of the CDR3: TGTGCCAGCAGTCAGCCAGATCTGCGGACCGGGGAGCTGTTTTTT.

This clonotype was recorded at least ten times. The rearrangement uses TRBV12-3 or TRBV12-4 and TRBJ1-2; D might be TRBD1 (5 bases). The CDR3 is 13 amino acids. V lost 1 base to trimming and J lost 4 bases, with 7 bases between them. The CDR3 bases are TGTGCCAGCAGTTTAGAGGGGACCTATGGCTACACCTTC. Its protein product is CASSLEGTYGYTF.

This clonotype has a count of ten or more. This chain links TRBV4-3 with TRBJ2-5, with TRBD1 matching 9 bases. Losses at the gene ends were 3 bases for V and 1 base for J; bases not matched to a gene: 12. Germline-derived CDR1 and CDR2 are LGHNA and YSLEER. The CDR3 has 18 residues. CDR3 sequence reads: CASSQAGTGTTRQETQYF. CDR3 nucleotides: TGCGCCAGCAGCCAGGCCGGGACAGGGACTACCCGCCAAGAGACCCAGTACTTC.